This TCR beta chain is drawn from a study of cytomegalovirus exposure and HLA in healthy donors. Study as a whole: An earlier analysis identified 117 million unique TCR beta sequences in about 180 million T cells. The study's early data release held some 85 million unique TCRs from HLA-typed donors. Findings of the study overall: As was reported, the HLA-A and HLA-B alleles of most subjects were accurately predicted from TCR beta sequences. Cytomegalovirus association was listed for 150 to 200 TCR beta chains.

This clone was seen more than once but under ten times. What it recognizes is unknown. The CDR3 has 11 amino acids. The V and J ends lost 3 bases and 9 bases respectively, with 9 bases between them. The germline CDR1 and CDR2 sequences are DFQATT and SNEGSKA (reference sequence). Primers for the PCR totalled 60 Vbeta and 13 Jbeta. Libraries were prepared by immunoSEQ multiplex PCR; TCRdb keeps only in-frame clonotypes and omits some of them. Of about 250,000 clones detected, 72% appear once; the ten largest clones hold about 2.1%. The receptor was isolated from a female donor in good health and CMV-seronegative. This chain links TRBV20-1 with TRBJ2-1; D remains unclear. Specimen: PBMCs. The DNA of the CDR3 is TGCAGTGCTAGGCGGCTCAGTGAGCAGTTCTTC. Its translation is CSARRLSEQFF.